This TCR beta chain was profiled in a study of T cell responses to AZD1222 COVID-19 vaccine. The study's findings and limits: Only a handful of AZD1222 recipients, several in all, had baseline seropositivity. Clonal diversity may have been underestimated in mostly white British donors.

Here immunoSEQ multiplex PCR was the method, and the copy in TCRdb shows in-frame clones only, minus some. The table records 150,000 to 200,000 clones, 94% of them present only once. From germline, CDR1 is SGHDT and CDR2 YYEEEE. This CDR3 has 15 amino acids. Trimming shortened V by 3 bases and J by 5 bases, and 15 bases separated the two germline ends. Worth noting for this clone: Its antigen is still unknown.

The rearrangement uses TRBV5-6 and TRBJ1-5; D may be TRBD1 (6 bases). The material was peripheral blood, obtained on day 0 of AZD1222 vaccination. The receptor was isolated from an adult in good health. CDR3 protein: CASSSTRGVYQPQHF. CDR3 in DNA: TGTGCCAGCAGCTCCACAAGGGGGGTCTATCAGCCCCAGCATTTT. Combining the CDR3 with reference TRBV5-6 and TRBJ1-5 gives the whole variable domain DAGVTQSPTHLIKTRGQQVTLRCSPKSGHDTVSWYQQALGQGPQFIFQYYEEEERQRGNFPDRFSGHQFPNYSSELNVNALLLGDSALYLCASSSTRGVYQPQHFGDGTRLSIL.